These 23 T cell receptor beta chains originate from one sample sequenced in a study of blood T cell repertoires in COVID-19. Sequencing used immunoSEQ multiplex PCR; TCRdb keeps in-frame clones, though not all of them. The sample has 140,000 to 150,000 clones; approximately 90% are singletons. Sequencing was performed on PBMCs or T cells enriched from blood (not recorded which). The receptor source for this set is a woman aged 40 to 50 who had been exposed to COVID-19.

The chain uses TRBV27 and TRBJ1-2, with 9 bases matching TRBD1. Germline V gene data show CDR1 as MNHEY and CDR2 as SMNVEV (reference sequence). V dropped 5 bases and J dropped 3; count of bases not matched to a gene: 7. This CDR3 region has 15 residues. CDR3 sequence reads: CASSPLTGGDYGYTF. The CDR3 DNA reads as TGTGCCAGCAGTCCCCTGACAGGGGGGGACTATGGCTACACCTTC.

This rearrangement joins TRBV6-5 to TRBJ1-6, with TRBD1 matching 7 bases. CDR3 length: 14 amino acids. V dropped 2 bases and J dropped 7; count of bases not matched to a gene: 2. The germline V gene encodes CDR1 MNHEY and CDR2 SVGAGI. CDR3 protein: CASSYRDRNSPLHF. In DNA, the CDR3 is TGTGCCAGCAGTTACCGGGACAGAAATTCACCCCTCCACTTT.

The rearrangement links TRBV7-8 to TRBJ1-2, with D unclear. The germline CDR1 and CDR2 sequences are SGHVS and FQNEAQ. The CDR3 runs 13 residues. V was clipped by 5 bases and J by 4 bases, with 11 bases between them. CDR3 amino acids: CASSAGILYGYTF. For the CDR3, the DNA is TGTGCCAGCAGCGCGGGAATCCTCTATGGCTACACCTTC.

The rearrangement joins TRBV16 to TRBJ2-7; tentative D call: TRBD1 (5 bases). Germline V gene sequence: CDR1 KGHSY, CDR2 FQNENV. CDR3 length equals 13 residues. The V gene lost 3 bases and the J gene lost 9 bases, with 15 bases spanning the gap. CDR3 sequence reads: CASSHPQENGQYF. Written as DNA, the CDR3 is TGTGCCAGCAGCCATCCACAGGAAAACGGGCAGTACTTC.

The chain recombines TRBV9 with TRBJ1-1; D remains unclear. Trimming stripped 1 base from V and 1 base from J, with 17 bases between. Germline V gene data show CDR1 as SGDLS and CDR2 as YYNGEE. The length of the CDR3 is 17 residues. CDR3 loop: CASSVSPTALGNTEAFF. CDR3 nucleotide sequence: TGTGCCAGCAGCGTATCCCCCACAGCTCTGGGGAACACTGAAGCTTTCTTT.

V and J are TRBV4-1 and TRBJ2-7; D gene uncertain. The CDR3 totals 11 residues. Deletions cut 6 bases from V and 5 bases from J, with 8 bases between. Germline-derived CDR1 and CDR2 are MGHRA and YSYEKL. This chain's CDR3 is CASSQSHEQYF. The CDR3 nucleotides read TGCGCCAGCAGTCAAAGCCACGAGCAGTACTTC.

The V and J genes are TRBV28 and TRBJ1-1; 8 positions match TRBD1. Germline V lookup: CDR1 MDHEN, CDR2 SYDVKM. V trimming: 3 bases; J trimming: 0 bases; junction bases outside the gene matches: 6. This CDR3 region has 16 residues. This CDR3 is CASSLDRVSMNTEAFF. The CDR3 DNA follows: TGTGCCAGCAGTTTGGACAGGGTTTCGATGAACACTGAAGCTTTCTTT.

V gene TRBV9 combines with J gene TRBJ1-1, with 12 bases matching TRBD1. The germline CDR1 and CDR2 sequences are SGDLS and YYNGEE. Trimming cost V 3 bases and J 4 bases; bases outside gene matches: 7. There are 16 residues in the CDR3. The CDR3 DNA follows: TGTGCCAGCAGCGGAGCAGGGACAGGGGGCGGCACTGAAGCTTTCTTT. Its protein product is CASSGAGTGGGTEAFF. The full variable domain, its missing parts supplied by reference TRBV9 and TRBJ1-1, is DSGVTQTPKHLITATGQRVTLRCSPRSGDLSVYWYQQSLDQGLQFLIQYYNGEERAKGNILERFSAQQFPDLHSELNLSSLELGDSALYFCASSGAGTGGGTEAFFGQGTRLTVV.

The chain employs TRBV4-1 and TRBJ2-7; no firm D call. Trimming shortened V by 1 base and J by 4 bases, and 14 bases separated the two germline ends. The CDR3 is made up of 15 amino acids. From germline, CDR1 is MGHRA and CDR2 YSYEKL. This CDR3 is CASSQAAVAPYEQYF. CDR3 DNA sequence: TGCGCCAGCAGCCAAGCGGCAGTAGCCCCATACGAGCAGTACTTC.

The genes are TRBV2 and TRBJ2-3; 7 nucleotides align to TRBD1. The V segment lost 8 bases and the J segment 6 bases; nucleotides outside the gene matches: 8. Germline CDR1 is SNHLY and CDR2 is FYNNEI. The CDR3 is 13 residues long. The CDR3 spells CASRGTARDTQYF. DNA of the CDR3: TGTGCCAGCCGTGGGACAGCCAGGGATACGCAGTATTTT.

The chain joins TRBV2 to TRBJ2-4; a weak D match, TRBD2 (6 bases). The CDR3 runs 15 residues. With 3 bases removed from V and 6 bases from J, the gap between germline ends came to 15 bases. Germline-derived CDR1 and CDR2 are SNHLY and FYNNEI. The CDR3 reads CASSETRAGGNIQYF. CDR3 nucleotides: TGTGCCAGCAGTGAGACGAGGGCCGGGGGAAACATTCAGTACTTC.

The J gene is TRBJ1-3, the V gene TRBV10-3, with a weak D call TRBD1 (6 bases). This CDR3 contains 14 residues. The V and J ends lost 5 bases and 1 base respectively, with 9 bases between them. Looked up from germline, CDR1 is ENHRY and CDR2 is SYGVKD. CDR3 nucleotide sequence: TGTGCCATCAGTCAAGGACAGTCTGGAAACACCATATATTTT. Translating it yields CAISQGQSGNTIYF.

The chain couples TRBV6-5 to TRBJ2-1; a possible D gene is TRBD2 (6 bases). The CDR3 loop spans 15 amino acids. The V gene lost 2 bases and the J gene lost 9 bases, with 17 bases spanning the gap. Germline V CDR1 and CDR2: MNHEY, SVGAGI. The CDR3 sequence: CASSYRGAVVGEQFF. DNA of the CDR3: TGTGCCAGCAGTTACCGCGGGGCTGTAGTTGGTGAGCAGTTCTTC.

This chain joins TRBV7-9 and TRBJ2-1; perhaps TRBD1 as D (5 bases). CDR1 SEHNR and CDR2 FQNEAQ come from the germline V gene (reference sequence). The CDR3 has 12 amino acids. V was clipped by 2 bases and J by 7 bases, with 6 bases between them. The CDR3 nucleotides are TGTGCCAGCAGCTTACAGGGTAATGAGCAGTTCTTC. Translating it yields CASSLQGNEQFF.

CDR3 nucleotide sequence: TGCGCCAGCAGCCCACGAAGGGGGCAAGGAAACACCATATATTTT. Residues: CASSPRRGQGNTIYF. This chain connects TRBV4-1 to TRBJ1-3; 7 bases match TRBD1. The CDR3 runs 15 residues. Germline trimming cut 4 bases from V and 4 bases from J; bases unmatched to any gene: 7. The germline gives CDR1 MGHRA, CDR2 YSYEKL.

The chain is built from TRBV19 and TRBJ2-7; TRBD1 might be the D (5 bases). The CDR3 length is 15 residues. The V gene lost 3 bases and the J gene lost 2 bases, with 14 bases spanning the gap. Germline V CDR1 and CDR2: LNHDA, SQIVND (reference sequence). CDR3 nucleotide sequence: TGTGCCAGTAGTATTAGACCAGGGATAACCTACGAGCAGTACTTC. It yields the protein CASSIRPGITYEQYF.

This chain links TRBV7-7 with TRBJ2-7, with D perhaps TRBD1 (5 bases). The ends were cut back, 1 base at V and 2 bases at J, with 12 bases in the middle. The CDR3 has 15 amino acids. The germline V gene encodes CDR1 SSHAT and CDR2 FNYEAQ (reference sequence). The CDR3 spells CASSLVAGPTYEQYF. The CDR3 DNA reads as TGTGCCAGCAGCTTAGTGGCAGGGCCCACCTACGAGCAGTACTTC. The complete variable domain, with remaining parts taken from reference TRBV7-7 and TRBJ2-7, reads GAGVSQSPRYKVTKRGQDVTLRCDPISSHATLYWYQQALGQGPEFLTYFNYEAQPDKSGLPSDRFSAERPEGSISTLTIQRTEQRDSAMYRCASSLVAGPTYEQYFGPGTRLTVT.

The chain links TRBV5-1 to TRBJ2-7, with D possibly TRBD2 on 6 matching bases. The CDR3 totals 13 residues. The V end was cut by 3 bases, the J end by 2 bases, with 9 bases between. Germline V CDR1 and CDR2: SGHRS, YFSETQ. The chain's CDR3 is CASSYSGPYEQYF. DNA for the CDR3: TGCGCCAGCAGCTATAGCGGTCCCTACGAGCAGTACTTC.

The genes are TRBV6-2 or TRBV6-3 and TRBJ1-5, with TRBD1 as a possible D gene (6 bases). V was pared by 1 base and J by 7 bases, with 14 bases between. Germline CDR1 MNHEY, CDR2 SVGEGT. This CDR3 comprises 15 residues. The CDR3 coding sequence is TGTGCCAGCAGTTACTTACAGGGTGGGTTGCAGCCCCAGCATTTT. Translated, it gives CASSYLQGGLQPQHF.

The J gene is TRBJ2-1, the V gene TRBV7-2; a weak D match, TRBD2 (6 bases). Germline-derived CDR1 and CDR2 are SGHTA and FQGNSA. The V end was cut by 1 base, the J end by 2 bases, with 9 bases between. The CDR3 consists of 15 residues. The CDR3 loop reads CASSLGAGTYNEQFF. In nucleotides, the CDR3 is TGTGCCAGCAGCTTAGGGGCGGGAACCTACAATGAGCAGTTCTTC.

The gene calls are TRBV7-2 and TRBJ2-5, with 12 bases aligning to TRBD2. CDR1 is SGHTA, CDR2 FQGNSA, per germline. This CDR3 contains 16 residues. V shed 0 bases and J 5 bases; nucleotides not matched to a gene: 4. CDR3 in DNA: TGTGCCAGCAGCTTAGCGGCTAGCGGGAGGGCGGAGACCCAGTACTTC. As protein: CASSLAASGRAETQYF.

The J gene is TRBJ2-2, the V gene TRBV19; D is ambiguous. V was shortened by 2 bases and J by 7 bases, with 5 bases between the two germline ends. The germline V gene has CDR1 LNHDA and CDR2 SQIVND (reference sequence). The CDR3 consists of 12 residues. CDR3 loop: CASSISVGELFF. Written as DNA, the CDR3 is TGTGCCAGTAGTATATCGGTCGGGGAGCTGTTTTTT.

The rearrangement links TRBV21-1 to TRBJ1-4; the D call TRBD1 from the table was never checked on the DNA. TRBV21-1 has pseudogene status. This CDR3 is 16 amino acids long. CDR3 region: CASSLGQGHPNEKLFF. CDR3 nucleotides: TGTGCCAGCAGCTTAGGACAGGGTCATCCCAATGAAAAACTGTTTTTT.